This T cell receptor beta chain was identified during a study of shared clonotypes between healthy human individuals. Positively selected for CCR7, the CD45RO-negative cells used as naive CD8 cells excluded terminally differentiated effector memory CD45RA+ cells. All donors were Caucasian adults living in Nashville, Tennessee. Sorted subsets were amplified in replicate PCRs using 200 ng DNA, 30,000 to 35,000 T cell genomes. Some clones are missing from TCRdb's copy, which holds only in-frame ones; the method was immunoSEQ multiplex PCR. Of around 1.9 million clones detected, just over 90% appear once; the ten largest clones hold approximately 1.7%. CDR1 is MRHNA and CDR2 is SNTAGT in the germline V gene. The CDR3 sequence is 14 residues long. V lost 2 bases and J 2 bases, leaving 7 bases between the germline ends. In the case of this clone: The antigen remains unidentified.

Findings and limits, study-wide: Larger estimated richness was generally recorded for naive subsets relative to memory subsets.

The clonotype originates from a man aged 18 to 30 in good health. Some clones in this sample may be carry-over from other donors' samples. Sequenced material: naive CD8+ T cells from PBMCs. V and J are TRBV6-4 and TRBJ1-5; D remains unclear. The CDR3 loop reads CASSDNFGNQPQHF. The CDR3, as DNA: TGTGCCAGCAGTGACAATTTCGGCAATCAGCCCCAGCATTTT.